One sample yielded the 8 T cell receptor beta chains listed below, sequenced in a study of blood T cells in healthy people across ages. A second PCR, run for about 7 to 12 cycles, used a sample-barcoded 5' primer plus a J-beta primer mix. TCRdb called the 5' RACE reads again in MiXCR, with one record for every CDR3 protein. The sample carries fewer than 650,000 distinct CDR3 sequences, around a quarter recorded once. The sample was also linked to a second study, of T cells of mothers and their children.

Sequences were obtained from blood. All receptors derive from a boy between 2 and 10 years old in good health.

Only a few counts were recorded for this clonotype. The CDR3 bases are TGCAGTGCTAGACCCGGGAGTCCCTACGAGCAGTACTTC. It translates to CSARPGSPYEQYF. V is TRBV20-1 and J is TRBJ2-5, with a tentative D call TRBD2 (6 bases). The J call may be incorrect, as the DNA end agrees better with TRBJ2-7. There are 13 residues in the CDR3. The germline V gene has CDR1 DFQATT and CDR2 SNEGSKA (reference sequence).

V and J are TRBV20-1 and TRBJ2-3, with 9 bases that match TRBD1. V lost 6 bases to trimming and J lost 4 bases; unmatched junction nucleotides: 8. Germline values: CDR1 DFQATT, CDR2 SNEGSKA (reference sequence). CDR3 size: 14 residues. The CDR3 loop reads CSAVPGQGPDTQYF. The CDR3 DNA is TGCAGTGCAGTCCCGGGACAGGGCCCAGATACGCAGTATTTT.

This chain joins TRBV29-1 and TRBJ2-1, with D tentatively TRBD2 (6 bases). CDR3 size: 14 residues. V lost 5 bases, J lost 2 bases, and 13 bases lay in between. The germline V gene encodes CDR1 SQVTM and CDR2 ANQGSEA. Here the CDR3 DNA reads TGCAGCGTTATAGGGCTAGCGACCTACAATGAGCAGTTCTTC. It translates to CSVIGLATYNEQFF.

This clonotype was recorded only once. This chain connects TRBV2 to TRBJ2-5, with no clear D. CDR1 is SNHLY and CDR2 is FYNNEI in the germline V gene. Trimming shortened V by 2 bases and J by 5 bases, and 12 bases separated the two germline ends. This CDR3 has 14 residues. CDR3 residues: CASSEWVARETQYF. CDR3 nucleotide sequence: TGTGCCAGCAGTGAATGGGTAGCAAGGGAGACCCAGTACTTC.

This clonotype was found a few times. The V and J genes are TRBV7-9 and TRBJ2-3; possibly TRBD2 for D (5 bases). Germline assignment: CDR1 SEHNR and CDR2 FQNEAQ (reference sequence). V lost 5 bases to trimming and J lost 5 bases, with 11 bases between them. The CDR3 covers 13 residues. CDR3 coding DNA: TGTGCCAGCAGCAATCTTGAGGGAGATACGCAGTATTTT. It codes for CASSNLEGDTQYF.

The genes are TRBV28 and TRBJ2-5, with a possible D match to TRBD1 (5 bases). This CDR3 has 14 residues. The germline V gene encodes CDR1 MDHEN and CDR2 SYDVKM. V was cut by 3 bases and J by 4 bases, with 12 bases left in between. The CDR3 DNA reads TGTGCCAGCAGTTTCTGGGGCGGAGCAGAGACCCAGTACTTC. This encodes CASSFWGGAETQYF.

V usage is TRBV5-1 and J usage is TRBJ1-1; 9 bases match TRBD1. CDR1 is SGHRS and CDR2 is YFSETQ in the germline V gene. This CDR3 contains 12 residues. After removal of 5 bases from V and 6 bases from J, the junction contained 2 bases not matched to a gene. In nucleotides, the CDR3 is TGCGCCAGCAGAGGACAGGGGTCTGAAGCTTTCTTT. Amino acid sequence: CASRGQGSEAFF.

This clonotype was counted between two and nine times. This chain's CDR3 is CASSFAGTSGRETQYF. In DNA, the CDR3 is TGTGCCAGCAGCTTCGCCGGGACTAGCGGGAGAGAGACCCAGTACTTC. This chain connects TRBV7-2 to TRBJ2-5, with 14 bases identical to TRBD2. The CDR3 is made up of 16 amino acids. V was clipped by 3 bases and J by 4 bases; unmatched bases: 4. Looked up from germline, CDR1 is SGHTA and CDR2 is FQGNSA.